This TCR beta chain appears in the sequencing data of a study of regulatory T cells in long-lasting Graves disease. Study findings and constraints: TCR diversity in persistent Graves' patients was below that of newly diagnosed ones.

Deletions cut 7 bases from V and 5 bases from J, with 9 bases between. The CDR3 contains 12 residues. This sample's time point: newly diagnosed GD, antithyroid drugs for less than 3 months. Following extraction of RNA from PBMCs, that RNA was used to make the TCR library. This clonotype was observed at least ten times. Its antigen is as yet unknown. Combining iRepertoire HTBI primers with Arm-PCR of CDR3 regions, the authors built TCR beta libraries. From the multiplex PCR reads, TCRdb called clonotypes with MiXCR, one entry per CDR3 protein. In the table there are over 200,000 distinct CDR3 sequences, 15% to 20% of which are singletons. These data were also reused for a study on T cells in Graves' hyperthyroidism and ophthalmopathy.

This TCR derives from a woman in her 30s with Graves disease. Sample: peripheral blood mononuclear cells (PBMCs), taken at new diagnosis, from a patient treated with antithyroid drugs. The chain combines TRBV12-3 or TRBV12-4 with TRBJ1-5; D remains ambiguous. DNA for the CDR3: TGTGCCAGCAATCGAGACGATCAGCCCCAGCATTTT. Amino acid sequence: CASNRDDQPQHF.